These 20 T cell receptor beta chains came from one sample sequenced in a study. Tregs were sorted as CD4+CD25+CD127-/low cells. TCRdb ran MiXCR on the 5' RACE reads and lists one entry per CDR3 protein. The sample lists about 42,000 distinct CDR3 sequences; roughly a fifth were seen once. The material sequenced was Tregs sorted from blood. These receptors were collected from a female donor with breast cancer.

The sample holds many counts of this clonotype. V and J are TRBV7-2 and TRBJ2-1; 8 nucleotides match TRBD2. V gave up 5 bases and J gave up 5 bases; unmatched junction bases: 14. The CDR3 is 17 residues long. CDR1 is SGHTA, CDR2 FQGNSA, per germline. The CDR3 sequence is CASSKPPAAGGHNEQFF. The CDR3 DNA follows: TGTGCCAGCAGCAAACCGCCGGCGGCGGGAGGACACAATGAGCAGTTCTTC.

This clonotype was counted at least ten times. This chain joins TRBV29-1 and TRBJ2-1; no clear D. Germline loops: CDR1 SQVTM, CDR2 ANQGSEA. Trimming cost V 7 bases and J 6 bases, with 7 bases left between them. The CDR3 runs 10 residues. The CDR3 nucleotides are TGCAGCGCCGAAAGCAATGAGCAGTTCTTC. Residues: CSAESNEQFF.

This clonotype was observed a handful of times. This rearrangement joins TRBV6-5 to TRBJ1-2; 7 bases fit TRBD1. V lost 6 bases, J lost 4 bases, and 5 bases stayed unmatched. The CDR3 contains 13 residues. CDR1 is MNHEY and CDR2 is SVGAGI in the germline V gene. The CDR3 coding sequence is TGTGCCAGCAGCGACAGGGAGTTCTATGGCTACACCTTC. Its protein product is CASSDREFYGYTF.

This clonotype was detected only a few times. For the CDR3, the DNA is TGTGCCAGCATCCGGGACAGGGGCGCTAATCAGCCCCAGCATTTT. Its protein product is CASIRDRGANQPQHF. The rearrangement uses TRBV6-1 and TRBJ1-5, with 10 bases fitting TRBD1. CDR3 length equals 15 residues. Germline V CDR1 and CDR2: MNHNS, SASEGT. The junction had 7 bases not matched to a gene; V was cut back by 7 bases and J by 4 bases.

Only a few counts were recorded for this clonotype. A much more abundant neighbour one base away suggests this may be a read error. V is TRBV4-1 and J is TRBJ1-1; perhaps TRBD1 as D (5 bases). The germline CDR1 and CDR2 sequences are MGHRA and YSYEKL. The CDR3 totals 15 residues. The CDR3 loop is CAGSQVAQGGTEAFF. DNA for the CDR3: TGCGCCGGCAGCCAAGTGGCCCAGGGTGGCACTGAAGCTTTCTTT.

This clonotype came up many times. V usage is TRBV20-1 and J usage is TRBJ1-2; 7 bases align to TRBD1. Trimming cost V 1 base and J 3 bases; bases outside gene matches: 5. This CDR3 is 14 amino acids long. The germline CDR1 and CDR2 sequences are DFQATT and SNEGSKA (reference sequence). The CDR3, as DNA: TGCAGTGCTAGAGCAACAGGGGTTCACTATGGCTACACCTTC. Amino acid sequence: CSARATGVHYGYTF.

J is TRBJ2-1 and V is TRBV27, with D unresolved. V gave up 11 bases and J gave up 0 bases, with 5 bases separating them. The germline gives CDR1 MNHEY, CDR2 SMNVEV (reference sequence). This CDR3 has 11 residues. CDR3 DNA sequence: TGTGCCGCCAACTCCTACAATGAGCAGTTCTTC. Encoded protein: CAANSYNEQFF.

This clonotype was counted ten times or more. The J gene is TRBJ2-5, the V gene TRBV4-2; D is perhaps TRBD2 (6 bases). CDR3 length: 15 amino acids. Germline V lookup: CDR1 LGHNA, CDR2 YNFKEQ. V was pared by 3 bases and J by 3 bases, with 14 bases between. CDR3 DNA: TGTGCCAGCAGCCAGCCCGGGACTGGGGAAGAGACCCAGTACTTC. It codes for CASSQPGTGEETQYF.

The genes are TRBV11-3 and TRBJ2-3, with 11 nucleotides matching TRBD2. Trimming cost V 5 bases and J 5 bases; bases outside gene matches: 0. The germline V gene has CDR1 SGHNT and CDR2 YENEEA. This CDR3 comprises 13 residues. As DNA, the CDR3 is TGTGCCAGCAGCGGACTAGCGGGAGATACGCAGTATTTT. Translated, it gives CASSGLAGDTQYF.

The table lists this clonotype with many counts. The chain carries TRBV3-1 and TRBJ1-2; unclear D gene. Germline V gene data show CDR1 as LGHDT and CDR2 as YNNKEL (reference sequence). The V end was cut by 2 bases, the J end by 8 bases, with 12 bases between. CDR3 length: 13 amino acids. The CDR3 is CASSQPGVSGYTF. DNA of the CDR3: TGTGCCAGCAGCCAACCGGGAGTGAGCGGCTACACCTTC.

The J gene is TRBJ1-2, the V gene TRBV6-1, with D maybe TRBD1 (5 bases). The CDR3 extends over 10 amino acids. Germline CDR1 is MNHNS and CDR2 is SASEGT. V shed 8 bases and J shed 5 bases, with 6 bases lying between them. Written as DNA, the CDR3 is TGTGCCAGCGAGGGGTATGGCTACACCTTC. As protein: CASEGYGYTF.

Note on this clonotype: A much larger clone is a single base away; this may be a read error. The chain has TRBV29-1 and TRBJ1-2; tentatively, D is TRBD1 (5 bases). CDR3 length equals 10 residues. Germline V gene lookup returns CDR1 SQVTM and CDR2 ANQGSEA. CDR3 nucleotide sequence: TGCGGCGTTGACCAGGGTGGCTACACCTTC. Its protein is CGVDQGGYTF.

The V gene is TRBV12-3 or TRBV12-4, the J gene TRBJ2-1; D is undetermined. V was clipped by 3 bases and J by 3 bases, with 9 bases between them. The CDR3 has 14 amino acids. The CDR3 bases are TGTGCCAGCAGTTTGGCAGGCCTCTACAATGAGCAGTTCTTC. Translated, it gives CASSLAGLYNEQFF.

The J gene is TRBJ1-1, the V gene TRBV6-2 or TRBV6-3, with D possibly matching TRBD1 (6 bases). V lost 7 bases, J lost 5 bases, and 20 bases lay in between. The CDR3 runs to 15 residues. Germline-derived CDR1 and CDR2 are MNHEY and SVGEGT. CDR3 region: CASIDRSEGETEAFF. The CDR3 region has the DNA TGTGCCAGCATCGACAGGTCGGAGGGGGAAACTGAAGCTTTCTTT.

This clonotype has a handful of counts. The chain combines TRBV2 with TRBJ2-1; 7 bases agree with TRBD1. J lost 4 bases, V lost 10 bases, and 7 bases had no gene match. The CDR3 length is 13 residues. In germline, CDR1 is SNHLY, CDR2 FYNNEI. CDR3 in amino acids: CAISGQPYNEQFF. The CDR3 DNA reads TGTGCCATCTCGGGACAGCCTTACAATGAGCAGTTCTTC. Full variable domain (missing parts from reference TRBV2 and TRBJ2-1): EPEVTQTPSHQVTQMGQEVILRCVPISNHLYFYWYRQILGQKVEFLVSFYNNEISEKSEIFDDQFSVERPDGSNFTLKIRSTKLEDSAMYFCAISGQPYNEQFFGPGTRLTVL.

The V call is TRBV29-1, the J call TRBJ2-1, with TRBD1 matching 8 bases. CDR1 is SQVTM and CDR2 is ANQGSEA in the germline V gene. V shed 6 bases and J 3 bases; nucleotides not matched to a gene: 4. The CDR3 consists of 13 residues. In nucleotides, the CDR3 is TGCAGCGTACAGGGGGACCACTACAATGAGCAGTTCTTC. Translating it yields CSVQGDHYNEQFF.

This clonotype appeared many times. This chain joins TRBV20-1 and TRBJ1-1; the match to TRBD1 covers 8 bases. Germline trimming cut 5 bases from V and 7 bases from J; bases unmatched to any gene: 3. The CDR3 runs 11 residues. Germline V gene sequence: CDR1 DFQATT, CDR2 SNEGSKA (reference sequence). DNA of the CDR3: TGCAGTGCTGGACAGGGCTTTGAAGCTTTCTTT. It is translated as CSAGQGFEAFF.

Of note for this clonotype: A read error may produce the germline difference seen at one junction end. This rearrangement joins TRBV5-1 to TRBJ2-1; D perhaps matches TRBD1 (5 bases). This CDR3 region has 13 residues. Germline V lookup: CDR1 SGHRS, CDR2 YFSETQ. The DNA of the CDR3 is TGCGTCAGCAGCTTAGACAGCTACAATGAGCAGTTCTTC. Its protein product is CVSSLDSYNEQFF.

This chain joins TRBV6-6 and TRBJ2-1; 8 bases map to TRBD1. The CDR3 is 16 amino acids. V was clipped by 5 bases and J by 5 bases; unmatched bases: 11. The germline V gene encodes CDR1 MNHNY and CDR2 SVGAGI (reference sequence). CDR3 nucleotide sequence: TGTGCCAGCAGTAGCCCCAGGGGGCTAGCGCACAATGAGCAGTTCTTC. This gives the protein CASSSPRGLAHNEQFF.

The V and J genes are TRBV7-2 and TRBJ2-2, with a weak D call TRBD2 (6 bases). There are 15 residues in the CDR3. Trimming removed 7 bases from V and 6 bases from J, with 18 bases in between. Germline V lookup: CDR1 SGHTA, CDR2 FQGNSA. CDR3: CASTHGSTRAGELFF. In nucleotides, the CDR3 is TGTGCCAGCACCCACGGGAGTACAAGGGCCGGGGAGCTGTTTTTT.